The 11 T cell receptor beta chains given below trace back to one sample, sequenced in a study of CD8 T cells in Susac syndrome. Random hexamers were used to reverse transcribe an amount of roughly 0.45 to 1 ug RNA. TCRdb re-derived calls from the immunoSEQ multiplex PCR reads in MiXCR, one entry per CDR3 protein. The repertoire consists of 150,000 to 200,000 distinct CDR3 sequences, with 93% occurring once and the leading ten covering just over 0.13%. The specimen sequenced was CD4+ T cells from PBMCs. Receptors originate from a human donor in good health.

The chain couples TRBV3-1 to TRBJ1-6; 9 nucleotides align to TRBD1. The CDR3 is 18 residues long. Germline loops: CDR1 LGHDT, CDR2 YNNKEL (reference sequence). V lost 1 base to trimming and J lost 8 bases; unmatched junction nucleotides: 12. The CDR3 protein is CASSQVFGQGSPDSPLHF. CDR3 nucleotides: TGTGCCAGCAGCCAAGTGTTCGGACAGGGGTCACCTGATTCACCCCTCCACTTT.

The chain combines TRBV20-1 with TRBJ2-5; perhaps D is TRBD1 or TRBD2 (5 bases each). The CDR3 spans 11 residues. The germline V and J ends were trimmed by 7 bases and 8 bases, with 14 bases remaining between them. CDR1 and CDR2 (germline): DFQATT, SNEGSKA (reference sequence). CDR3 region: CSVPRGATQYF. The CDR3 DNA reads TGCAGTGTTCCCCGGGGCGCAACCCAGTACTTC.

The rearrangement links TRBV29-1 to TRBJ2-3; D may be TRBD1 (5 bases). Looked up from germline, CDR1 is SQVTM and CDR2 is ANQGSEA. The V end was cut by 1 base, the J end by 1 base, with 12 bases between. The CDR3 consists of 15 residues. The CDR3 DNA follows: TGCAGCGTTGAAGGTTCGCAGGGTGGCACAGATACGCAGTATTTT. Amino acid sequence: CSVEGSQGGTDTQYF.

This chain joins TRBV2 and TRBJ1-2; D not resolved. Germline CDR1 is SNHLY and CDR2 is FYNNEI. The CDR3 sequence is 13 residues long. V lost 6 bases and J lost 2, with 10 bases in between. CDR3 sequence reads: CASRVQMNYGYTF. The CDR3 DNA follows: TGTGCCAGCAGGGTACAGATGAACTATGGCTACACCTTC.

This clonotype was recorded once. DNA of the CDR3: TGTGCCAGCAGCCCCGGTGGGAGGGACGCCTACGAGCAGTACTTC. Translating it yields CASSPGGRDAYEQYF. The V gene is TRBV5-4, the J gene TRBJ2-7; 7 bases agree with TRBD2. V shed 4 bases, J shed 2 bases, and the junction held 9 bases outside the gene matches. Germline CDR1 SGHNT, CDR2 YYREEE (reference sequence). The CDR3 is made up of 15 amino acids. Supplemented by reference TRBV5-4 and TRBJ2-7, the full variable domain reads ETGVTQSPTHLIKTRGQQVTLRCSSQSGHNTVSWYQQALGQGPQFIFQYYREEENGRGNFPPRFSGLQFPNYSSELNVNALELDDSALYLCASSPGGRDAYEQYFGPGTRLTVT.

The V call is TRBV12-3 or TRBV12-4, the J call TRBJ2-3, with 15 bases lining up with TRBD2. This CDR3 is built from 14 residues. Trimming at V came to 6 bases and at J to 8 bases, leaving 3 bases not matched to a gene. CDR3 nucleotide sequence: TGTGCCAGCAGCTGGACTAGCGGGGGGGGTACGCAGTATTTT. Protein sequence: CASSWTSGGGTQYF.

J is TRBJ1-2 and V is TRBV23-1; D is unresolved. Being an ORF, TRBV23-1 has a function that is uncertain. Trimming stripped 3 bases from V and 4 bases from J, with 9 bases between. There are 13 residues in the CDR3. The CDR3 DNA sequence: TGCGCCAGCAGTCACGGGTCGGCCTATGGCTACACCTTC. It codes for CASSHGSAYGYTF.

The chain is built from TRBV11-2 and TRBJ1-2, with a tentative D call TRBD1 (6 bases). The germline CDR1 and CDR2 sequences are SGHAT and FQNNGV. Trimming cost V 6 bases and J 4 bases, with 15 bases left between them. The CDR3 runs 14 residues. CDR3 bases: TGTGCCAGCAGACAGGGTGGCCGGGTCTATGGCTACACCTTC. Its translation: CASRQGGRVYGYTF.

J is TRBJ1-4 and V is TRBV5-6, with 9 bases identical to TRBD1. Germline loops: CDR1 SGHDT, CDR2 YYEEEE. The CDR3 is 17 residues long. Trimming took 1 base from V and 2 from J; bases not matched to a gene: 6. CDR3 sequence reads: CASSLRTGDGTNEKLFF. In DNA, the CDR3 is TGTGCCAGCAGCTTGCGGACAGGGGATGGGACTAATGAAAAACTGTTTTTT.

The chain employs TRBV5-4 and TRBJ2-7; 9 bases are shared with TRBD1. J lost 6 bases, V lost 4 bases, and 5 bases had no gene match. Germline-derived CDR1 and CDR2 are SGHNT and YYREEE (reference sequence). CDR3 length: 13 residues. Here the CDR3 reads CASSGTGWVEQYF. CDR3 coding DNA: TGTGCCAGCAGCGGGACAGGGTGGGTCGAGCAGTACTTC.

V is TRBV25-1 and J is TRBJ2-6; D tentatively reads TRBD1 or TRBD2 (7 bases each). This CDR3 has 18 residues. Germline loops: CDR1 MGHDK, CDR2 SYGVNS. V lost 2 bases and J lost 2, with 16 bases in between. The CDR3 spells CASSEPGTAGPGANVLTF. CDR3 coding DNA: TGTGCCAGCAGTGAACCCGGGACAGCGGGACCTGGGGCCAACGTCCTGACTTTC.